These 24 T cell receptor beta chains were sequenced from one sample in a study of technical replicates of blood from a handful of donors. TCRdb's table, derived via immunoSEQ multiplex PCR, lists solely in-frame clones and lacks some. The repertoire consists of nearly 80,000 clones, with around 90% occurring once and the leading ten covering under 0.5%. The specimen sequenced was T cells isolated from PBMCs. The origin of the receptors is a human donor in good health.

J is TRBJ2-7 and V is TRBV10-1, with no clear D. V dropped 2 bases and J dropped 4 bases, with 3 bases sitting between them. Germline V gene data show CDR1 as WNHNN and CDR2 as SYGVQD (reference sequence). The CDR3 is 11 amino acids. The CDR3 loop is CASSETYEQYF. The CDR3, as DNA: TGCGCCAGCAGTGAGACTTACGAGCAGTACTTC.

The chain carries TRBV29-1 and TRBJ2-7; TRBD2 aligns across 7 bases. V gave up 0 bases and J gave up 7 bases; unmatched junction bases: 9. The CDR3 consists of 14 residues. Germline V gene sequence: CDR1 SQVTM, CDR2 ANQGSEA. In nucleotides, the CDR3 is TGCAGCGTTGAAGATCTAGCGGACCTGGGGGAGCAGTACTTC. Translated: CSVEDLADLGEQYF.

This rearrangement joins TRBV29-1 to TRBJ2-1, with D possibly TRBD2 on 5 matching bases. The V end lost 0 bases, the J end lost 6 bases, and 9 bases lay between the germline ends. CDR3 length: 13 residues. CDR1 and CDR2 from the germline V gene are SQVTM and ANQGSEA. The CDR3 nucleotides are TGCAGCGTTGAAGATGGGAGAGCCAATGAGCAGTTCTTC. It translates to CSVEDGRANEQFF.

The chain couples TRBV6-4 to TRBJ2-1; 10 bases align to TRBD2. The CDR3 sequence is 15 residues long. The trim removed 3 bases at V and 6 bases at J, leaving 5 bases unmatched. Germline V lookup: CDR1 MRHNA, CDR2 SNTAGT. The CDR3 is CASSETSGVVNEQFF. CDR3 coding DNA: TGTGCCAGCAGTGAAACTAGCGGGGTGGTCAATGAGCAGTTCTTC.

The CDR3 region has the DNA TGTGCCAGCAGTTTAACCCCCCGGGACAGGGGATACACCGGGGAGCTGTTTTTT. Its translation: CASSLTPRDRGYTGELFF. V gene TRBV27 combines with J gene TRBJ2-2; 10 bases agree with TRBD1. The CDR3 totals 18 residues. From germline, CDR1 is MNHEY and CDR2 SMNVEV (reference sequence). J gave up 3 bases and V 2 bases, and 9 bases lay outside the gene matches.

The genes are TRBV27 and TRBJ2-7; D may be TRBD2 (6 bases). The germline CDR1 and CDR2 sequences are MNHEY and SMNVEV (reference sequence). The CDR3 totals 14 residues. The germline V and J ends were trimmed by 1 base and 5 bases, with 12 bases remaining between them. The CDR3 coding sequence is TGTGCCAGCAGTTTATGGGCGGGGTACGACGAGCAGTACTTC. Residues: CASSLWAGYDEQYF.

The sample holds one count of this clone. The rearrangement uses TRBV7-9 and TRBJ2-7, with TRBD1 as a possible D gene (5 bases). CDR3 length: 13 amino acids. Between the trimmed V and J ends, which lost 1 base and 3 bases, there was a span of 7 bases. The germline V gene encodes CDR1 SEHNR and CDR2 FQNEAQ (reference sequence). The CDR3 bases are TGTGCCAGCAGCTTAGGACAGAACTACGAGCAGTACTTC. Protein product: CASSLGQNYEQYF.

The chain uses TRBV2 and TRBJ2-7; possible D gene TRBD2, 6 bases. CDR3 length equals 17 residues. V was cut by 7 bases and J by 7 bases, with 29 bases left in between. In germline, CDR1 is SNHLY, CDR2 FYNNEI. The CDR3 loop reads CASTPGIADPRGLEQYF. The CDR3 coding sequence is TGTGCCAGCACCCCCGGGATAGCGGACCCCAGAGGTCTGGAGCAGTACTTC.

This chain links TRBV13 with TRBJ2-2; weak D call: TRBD2 (5 bases). The CDR3 contains 14 residues. Germline V gene lookup returns CDR1 PRHDT and CDR2 FYEKMQ (reference sequence). V was cut by 3 bases and J by 7 bases, with 12 bases left in between. This CDR3 is CASSFSGVDGELFF. CDR3 DNA sequence: TGTGCCAGCAGCTTTTCCGGGGTAGACGGGGAGCTGTTTTTT.

This clone was counted once. This chain joins TRBV7-2 and TRBJ1-1, with 7 positions matching TRBD1. V gave up 5 bases and J gave up 7 bases; unmatched junction bases: 10. This CDR3 is built from 14 residues. Germline values: CDR1 SGHTA, CDR2 FQGNSA. The CDR3: CASSTLQGRSEAFF. CDR3 bases: TGTGCCAGCAGCACCTTACAGGGGAGGAGTGAAGCTTTCTTT.

The chain has TRBV5-1 and TRBJ2-7; 11 bases line up with TRBD2. CDR3 length: 15 amino acids. CDR1 and CDR2 from the germline V gene are SGHRS and YFSETQ. V was pared by 4 bases and J by 3 bases, with 6 bases of the junction left unmatched. The CDR3 coding sequence is TGCGCCAGCAGCACACGACTAGCGGGACTCTACGAGCAGTACTTC. Translated, it gives CASSTRLAGLYEQYF.

On this clone: At one of its ends the junction is not consistent with the germline gene, which may arise from a read error. CDR3 sequence reads: CSVEAGGVYEQYF. In nucleotides, the CDR3 is TGCAGCGTAGAAGCGGGAGGAGTCTACGAGCAGTACTTC. The genes are TRBV29-1 and TRBJ2-7; TRBD2 matches 9 bases. The CDR3 has 13 residues. Germline-derived CDR1 and CDR2 are SQVTM and ANQGSEA.

The gene calls are TRBV11-1 and TRBJ1-3; D gene unclear. This CDR3 is 15 amino acids long. In germline, CDR1 is SGHAT, CDR2 FQDESV (reference sequence). The V end lost 5 bases, the J end lost 8 bases, and 19 bases lay between the germline ends. The CDR3 DNA reads as TGTGCCAGCAGCGTCTCGACACGGCTTGTTGACACCATATATTTT. Its protein product is CASSVSTRLVDTIYF.

The CDR3 nucleotides are TGTGCCAGCAGGGAGGGGTGGAGAGATACGCAGTATTTT. It codes for CASREGWRDTQYF. The chain recombines TRBV27 with TRBJ2-3, with D possibly TRBD2 on 6 matching bases. The CDR3 totals 13 residues. The germline CDR1 and CDR2 sequences are MNHEY and SMNVEV (reference sequence). The germline V and J ends were trimmed by 6 bases and 5 bases, with 12 bases remaining between them.

The genes are TRBV27 and TRBJ2-3; possible D gene TRBD2, 6 bases. The V end lost 1 base, the J end lost 3 bases, and 17 bases lay between the germline ends. CDR3 size: 17 residues. The germline gives CDR1 MNHEY, CDR2 SMNVEV (reference sequence). CDR3 residues: CASSLWAGPSGTDTQYF. In DNA, the CDR3 is TGTGCCAGCAGTTTATGGGCAGGGCCAAGCGGGACAGATACGCAGTATTTT.

This chain connects TRBV9 to TRBJ2-7; D gene unclear. The germline CDR1 and CDR2 sequences are SGDLS and YYNGEE. The V end lost 0 bases, the J end lost 5 bases, and 9 bases lay between the germline ends. The CDR3 loop spans 13 amino acids. CDR3 amino acids: CASSVGIANEQYF. The CDR3 nucleotides read TGTGCCAGCAGCGTAGGAATAGCTAACGAGCAGTACTTC.

The table lists this clone with a few counts. V and J are TRBV5-8 and TRBJ1-5; 7 bases are shared with TRBD1. With 2 bases clipped from V and 7 bases from J, the junction kept 12 bases outside the gene matches. The CDR3 runs 16 residues. Looked up from germline, CDR1 is SGHTS and CDR2 is YDEGEE. CDR3 loop: CASSLGTVQSHQPQHF. The CDR3, as DNA: TGTGCCAGCAGCTTAGGGACAGTACAATCTCACCAGCCCCAGCATTTT.

This chain connects TRBV14 to TRBJ2-2, with unresolved D. This CDR3 region has 17 residues. Germline assignment: CDR1 SGHDN and CDR2 FVKESK. V lost 2 bases and J 0 bases, leaving 13 bases between the germline ends. For the CDR3, the DNA is TGTGCCAGCAGCCAACGCTTCGCACCTACGAACACCGGGGAGCTGTTTTTT. It codes for CASSQRFAPTNTGELFF.

The chain couples TRBV11-2 to TRBJ1-2; D perhaps matches TRBD1 (5 bases). The CDR3 extends over 15 amino acids. The germline V and J ends were trimmed by 1 base and 2 bases, with 11 bases remaining between them. CDR1 and CDR2 (germline): SGHAT, FQNNGV. The CDR3 sequence is CASSLVPDTNYGYTF. The DNA for the CDR3 is TGTGCCAGCAGCTTAGTTCCGGACACGAACTATGGCTACACCTTC.

This chain joins TRBV9 and TRBJ1-2, with 7 bases that match TRBD1. CDR1 SGDLS and CDR2 YYNGEE come from the germline V gene. CDR3 size: 14 residues. V was pared by 0 bases and J by 6 bases, with 5 bases of the junction left unmatched. CDR3 in amino acids: CASSVEKGANGYTF. The CDR3 DNA reads as TGTGCCAGCAGCGTAGAGAAGGGGGCGAATGGCTACACCTTC.

The chain is built from TRBV5-4 and TRBJ2-5; 12 bases match TRBD1. V was clipped by 4 bases and J by 4 bases; unmatched bases: 8. The germline gives CDR1 SGHNT, CDR2 YYREEE (reference sequence). The length of the CDR3 is 16 residues. The CDR3 spells CASSLLGTGGTETQYF. CDR3 sequence (DNA): TGTGCCAGCAGCCTACTAGGGACAGGGGGCACAGAGACCCAGTACTTC.

As DNA, the CDR3 is TGTGCCAGCAGTTCCCCGACTGTAGGAAACGAGCAGTACTTC. It codes for CASSSPTVGNEQYF. The chain recombines TRBV6-5 with TRBJ2-7; D is unresolved. The CDR3 has 14 residues. Germline CDR1 reads MNHEY; CDR2 reads SVGAGI. Trimming removed 4 bases at V and 5 bases at J, with 15 bases between.

The chain couples TRBV6-5 to TRBJ2-1; a possible D gene is TRBD2 (6 bases). Per the germline V gene, CDR1 is MNHEY and CDR2 is SVGAGI. The CDR3 has 13 residues. V dropped 6 bases and J dropped 7 bases, with 13 bases sitting between them. CDR3 region: CASRLRLVNEQFF. The CDR3 DNA reads TGTGCCAGCAGGCTCAGACTAGTTAATGAGCAGTTCTTC.

The chain is built from TRBV19 and TRBJ2-7, with 7 bases matching TRBD2. Germline V gene sequence: CDR1 LNHDA, CDR2 SQIVND (reference sequence). V was clipped by 9 bases and J by 3 bases; unmatched bases: 2. The CDR3 is 11 residues long. The CDR3 coding sequence is TGTGCCAGCTGGGGGGGCTACGAGCAGTACTTC. Translated: CASWGGYEQYF.